Listed here are 4 T cell receptor beta chains from one sample, sequenced in a study of blood T cell repertoires in COVID-19. Method: immunoSEQ multiplex PCR; TCRdb's copy keeps in-frame clones and lacks some. Among 90,000 to 100,000 clones listed, 86% were seen once. The sample consisted of peripheral blood. Every receptor here comes from a man aged 50-59 years with acute or convalescent COVID-19.

V is TRBV11-2 and J is TRBJ1-4; 7 nucleotides match TRBD1. Per germline, CDR1 SGHAT and CDR2 FQNNGV. Trimming removed 1 base from V and 11 bases from J; junction bases left unmatched: 1. The CDR3 totals 12 residues. The CDR3 DNA reads TGTGCCAGCAGCTTAGTGGGACAGAAACTGTTTTTT. Its translation: CASSLVGQKLFF. The full variable domain, rest sourced from reference TRBV11-2 and TRBJ1-4, is EAGVAQSPRYKIIEKRQSVAFWCNPISGHATLYWYQQILGQGPKLLIQFQNNGVVDDSQLPKDRFSAERLKGVDSTLKIQPAKLEDSAVYLCASSLVGQKLFFGSGTQLSVL.

V usage is TRBV7-2 and J usage is TRBJ1-2, with 8 bases matching TRBD1. The V gene end was trimmed by 4 bases and the J gene end by 3 bases; junction bases not matched to a gene: 7. In germline, CDR1 is SGHTA, CDR2 FQGNSA. The CDR3 length is 15 residues. CDR3 DNA sequence: TGTGCCAGCAGCTCCCAGCAGGGGGCCTACTATGGCTACACCTTC. Protein sequence: CASSSQQGAYYGYTF.

The rearrangement links TRBV10-1 to TRBJ2-3, with 7 bases identical to TRBD2. Per germline, CDR1 WNHNN and CDR2 SYGVQD (reference sequence). The CDR3 loop spans 16 amino acids. V trimming: 6 bases; J trimming: 3 bases; junction bases outside the gene matches: 12. The CDR3 sequence: CASSARRGGKTDTQYF. CDR3 sequence (DNA): TGCGCCAGCAGCGCCAGGAGGGGAGGGAAAACAGATACGCAGTATTTT.

The CDR3 region is CASSPLLQGGPYNEQFF. For the CDR3, the DNA is TGTGCCAGCAGCCCTCTTTTACAGGGTGGTCCCTACAATGAGCAGTTCTTC. The chain combines TRBV3-1 (or the pseudogene TRBV3-2) with TRBJ2-1; maybe TRBD1 (6 bases). Germline CDR1 is LGHDT and CDR2 is YNNKEL (reference sequence). Trimming cost V 4 bases and J 2 bases, with 18 bases left between them. The length of the CDR3 is 17 residues.